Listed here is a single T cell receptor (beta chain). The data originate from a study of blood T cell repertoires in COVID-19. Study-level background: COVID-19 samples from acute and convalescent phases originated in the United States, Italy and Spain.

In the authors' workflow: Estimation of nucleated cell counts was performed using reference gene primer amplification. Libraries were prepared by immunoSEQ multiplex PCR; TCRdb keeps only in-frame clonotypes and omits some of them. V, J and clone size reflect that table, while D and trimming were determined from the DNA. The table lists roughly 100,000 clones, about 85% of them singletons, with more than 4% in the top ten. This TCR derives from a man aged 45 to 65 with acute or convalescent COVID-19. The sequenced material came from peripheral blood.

Written as DNA, the CDR3 is TGTGCCACCGGGACAGGGGCTGGAAACACCATATATTTT. This sequence encodes CATGTGAGNTIYF. The gene calls are TRBV19 and TRBJ1-3, with TRBD1 identical over 10 bases. V lost 10 bases, J lost 2 bases, and 2 bases stayed unmatched. CDR1 and CDR2 from the germline V gene are LNHDA and SQIVND (reference sequence). This CDR3 is 13 amino acids long.